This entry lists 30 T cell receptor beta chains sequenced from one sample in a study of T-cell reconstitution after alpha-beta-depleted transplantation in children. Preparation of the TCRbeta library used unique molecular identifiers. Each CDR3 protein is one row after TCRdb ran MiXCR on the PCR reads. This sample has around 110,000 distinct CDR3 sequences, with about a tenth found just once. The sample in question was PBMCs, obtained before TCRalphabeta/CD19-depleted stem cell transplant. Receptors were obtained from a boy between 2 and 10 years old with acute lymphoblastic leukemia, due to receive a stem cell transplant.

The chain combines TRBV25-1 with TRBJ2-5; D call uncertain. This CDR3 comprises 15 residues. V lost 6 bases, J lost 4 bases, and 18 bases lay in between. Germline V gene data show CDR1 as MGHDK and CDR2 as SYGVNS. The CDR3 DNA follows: TGTGCCAGCAGCCCGGTTGATTTGGGTAGAGAGACCCAGTACTTC. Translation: CASSPVDLGRETQYF.

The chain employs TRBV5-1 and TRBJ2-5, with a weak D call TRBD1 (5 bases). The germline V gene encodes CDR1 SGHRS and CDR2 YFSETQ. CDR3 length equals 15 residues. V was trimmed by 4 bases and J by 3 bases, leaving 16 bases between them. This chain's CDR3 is CASSRYSGLKETQYF. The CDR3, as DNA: TGCGCCAGCAGCCGTTACTCAGGGCTAAAAGAGACCCAGTACTTC.

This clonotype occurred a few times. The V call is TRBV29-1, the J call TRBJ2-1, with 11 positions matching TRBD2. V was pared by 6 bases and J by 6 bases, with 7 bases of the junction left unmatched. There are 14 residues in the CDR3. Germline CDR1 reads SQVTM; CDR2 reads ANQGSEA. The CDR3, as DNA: TGCAGCGTCGCTAGCGGGAGGACACCCAATGAGCAGTTCTTC. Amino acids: CSVASGRTPNEQFF.

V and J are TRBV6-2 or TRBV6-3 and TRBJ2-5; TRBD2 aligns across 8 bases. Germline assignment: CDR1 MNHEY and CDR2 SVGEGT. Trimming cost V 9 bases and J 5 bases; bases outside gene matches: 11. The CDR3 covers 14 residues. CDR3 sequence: CASHAGGVRETQYF. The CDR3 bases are TGTGCCAGTCACGCCGGGGGGGTAAGGGAGACCCAGTACTTC.

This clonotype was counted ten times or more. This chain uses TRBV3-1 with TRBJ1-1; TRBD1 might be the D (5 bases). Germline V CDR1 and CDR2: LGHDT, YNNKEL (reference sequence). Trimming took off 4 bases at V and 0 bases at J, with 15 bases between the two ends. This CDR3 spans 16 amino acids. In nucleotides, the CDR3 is TGTGCCAGCAGCCGGAGTCGTCCGGGACTGAACACTGAAGCTTTCTTT. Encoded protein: CASSRSRPGLNTEAFF. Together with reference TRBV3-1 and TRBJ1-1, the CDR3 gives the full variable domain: DTAVSQTPKYLVTQMGNDKSIKCEQNLGHDTMYWYKQDSKKFLKIMFSYNNKELIINETVPNRFSPKSPDKAHLNLHINSLELGDSAVYFCASSRSRPGLNTEAFFGQGTRLTVV.

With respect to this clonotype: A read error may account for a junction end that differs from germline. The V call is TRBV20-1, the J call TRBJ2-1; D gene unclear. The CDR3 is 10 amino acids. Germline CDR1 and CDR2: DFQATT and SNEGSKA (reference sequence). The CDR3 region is CTASYNEQFF. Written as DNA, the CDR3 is TGCACTGCTTCCTACAATGAGCAGTTCTTC.

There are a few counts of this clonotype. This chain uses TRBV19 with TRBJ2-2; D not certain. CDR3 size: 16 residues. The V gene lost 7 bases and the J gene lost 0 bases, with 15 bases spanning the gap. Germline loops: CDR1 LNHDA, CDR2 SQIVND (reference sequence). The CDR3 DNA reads TGTGCCAGTAATTTGTTGGCAAGTTCGAACACCGGGGAGCTGTTTTTT. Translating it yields CASNLLASSNTGELFF.

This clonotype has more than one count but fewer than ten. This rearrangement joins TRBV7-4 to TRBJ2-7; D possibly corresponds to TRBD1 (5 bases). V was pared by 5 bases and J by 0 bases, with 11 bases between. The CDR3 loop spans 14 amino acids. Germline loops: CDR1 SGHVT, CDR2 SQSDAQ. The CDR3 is CASSPQDTSYEQYF. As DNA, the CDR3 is TGTGCCAGCAGCCCCCAGGACACCTCCTACGAGCAGTACTTC.

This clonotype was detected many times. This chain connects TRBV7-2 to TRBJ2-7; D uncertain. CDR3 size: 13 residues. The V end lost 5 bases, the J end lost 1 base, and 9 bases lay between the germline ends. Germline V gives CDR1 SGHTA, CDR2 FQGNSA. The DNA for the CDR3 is TGTGCCAGCAGCCTTTCCCCATCCTACGAGCAGTACTTC. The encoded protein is CASSLSPSYEQYF.

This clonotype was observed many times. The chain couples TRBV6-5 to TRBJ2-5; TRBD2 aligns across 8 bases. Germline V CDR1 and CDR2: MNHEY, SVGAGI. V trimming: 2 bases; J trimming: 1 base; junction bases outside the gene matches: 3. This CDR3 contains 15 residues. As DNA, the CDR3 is TGTGCCAGCAGTTACACCGGGGGGGGCCAAGAGACCCAGTACTTC. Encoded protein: CASSYTGGGQETQYF.

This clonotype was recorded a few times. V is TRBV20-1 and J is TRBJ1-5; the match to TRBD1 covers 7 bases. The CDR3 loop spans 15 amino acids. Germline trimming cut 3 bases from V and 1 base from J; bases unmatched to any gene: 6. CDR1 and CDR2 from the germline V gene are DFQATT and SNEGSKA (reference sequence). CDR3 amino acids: CSARVEGASNQPQHF. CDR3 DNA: TGCAGTGCTAGGGTGGAGGGGGCGAGCAATCAGCCCCAGCATTTT.

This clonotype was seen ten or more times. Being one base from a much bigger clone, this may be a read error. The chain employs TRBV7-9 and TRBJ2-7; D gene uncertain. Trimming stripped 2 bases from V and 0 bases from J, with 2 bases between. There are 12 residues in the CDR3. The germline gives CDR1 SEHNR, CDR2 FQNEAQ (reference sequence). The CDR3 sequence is CASSLRSYEQYF. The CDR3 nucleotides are TGTGCCAGCAGCTTACGCTCCTACGAGCAGTACTTC.

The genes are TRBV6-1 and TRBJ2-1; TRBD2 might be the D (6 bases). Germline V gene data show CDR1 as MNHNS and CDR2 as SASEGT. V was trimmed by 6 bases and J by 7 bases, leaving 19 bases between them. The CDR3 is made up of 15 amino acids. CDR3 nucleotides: TGTGCCAGCAGGACTACCTGGGACTCCCAGAATGAGCAGTTCTTC. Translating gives CASRTTWDSQNEQFF.

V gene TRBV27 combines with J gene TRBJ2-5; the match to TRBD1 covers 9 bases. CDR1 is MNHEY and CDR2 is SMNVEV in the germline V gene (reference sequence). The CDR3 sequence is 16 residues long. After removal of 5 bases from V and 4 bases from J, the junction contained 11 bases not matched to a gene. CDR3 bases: TGTGCCAGCAGTCCGCGGGGACAGGGTTTTATAGAGACCCAGTACTTC. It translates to CASSPRGQGFIETQYF.

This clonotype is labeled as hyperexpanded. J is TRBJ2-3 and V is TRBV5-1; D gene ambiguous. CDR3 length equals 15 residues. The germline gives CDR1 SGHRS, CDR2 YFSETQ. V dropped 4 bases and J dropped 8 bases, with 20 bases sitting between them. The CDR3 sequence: CASSPETPDWGTQYF. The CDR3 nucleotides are TGCGCCAGCAGCCCCGAAACTCCAGACTGGGGTACGCAGTATTTT.

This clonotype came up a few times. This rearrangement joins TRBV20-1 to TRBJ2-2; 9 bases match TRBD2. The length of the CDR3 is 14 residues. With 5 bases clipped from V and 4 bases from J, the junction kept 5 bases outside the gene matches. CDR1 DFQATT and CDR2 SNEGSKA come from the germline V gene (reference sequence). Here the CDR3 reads CSAGPSGATGELFF. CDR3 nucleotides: TGCAGTGCTGGACCTAGCGGGGCCACCGGGGAGCTGTTTTTT.

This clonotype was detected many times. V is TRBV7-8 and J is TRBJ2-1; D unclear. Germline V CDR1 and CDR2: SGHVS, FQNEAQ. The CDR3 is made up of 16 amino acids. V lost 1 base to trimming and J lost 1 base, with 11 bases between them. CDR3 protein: CASSLGYEFSYNEQFF. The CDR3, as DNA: TGTGCCAGCAGCTTAGGTTATGAGTTTTCCTACAATGAGCAGTTCTTC.

The CDR3 reads CSVEFDRTSYEQYF. CDR3 in DNA: TGCAGCGTTGAATTCGACAGGACCTCCTACGAGCAGTACTTC. The rearrangement uses TRBV29-1 and TRBJ2-7; a possible D gene is TRBD1 (6 bases). Trimming shortened V by 2 bases and J by 0 bases, and 11 bases separated the two germline ends. Germline V gives CDR1 SQVTM, CDR2 ANQGSEA. The CDR3 sequence is 14 residues long.

This CDR3 reads CASSIRDRGGGYTF. CDR3 nucleotides: TGTGCCAGCAGCATCCGGGACAGGGGGGGTGGCTACACCTTC. The chain has TRBV7-8 and TRBJ1-2; 11 bases are a match to TRBD1. Losses at the gene ends were 5 bases for V and 7 bases for J; bases not matched to a gene: 6. CDR1 is SGHVS and CDR2 is FQNEAQ in the germline V gene. The CDR3 consists of 14 residues.

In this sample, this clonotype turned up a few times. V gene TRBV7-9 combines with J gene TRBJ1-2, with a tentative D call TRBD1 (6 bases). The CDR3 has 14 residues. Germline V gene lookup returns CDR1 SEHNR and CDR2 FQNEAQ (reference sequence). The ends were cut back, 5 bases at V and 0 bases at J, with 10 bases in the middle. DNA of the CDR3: TGTGCCAGCAGCAACAGGGCTCCTAACTATGGCTACACCTTC. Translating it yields CASSNRAPNYGYTF.

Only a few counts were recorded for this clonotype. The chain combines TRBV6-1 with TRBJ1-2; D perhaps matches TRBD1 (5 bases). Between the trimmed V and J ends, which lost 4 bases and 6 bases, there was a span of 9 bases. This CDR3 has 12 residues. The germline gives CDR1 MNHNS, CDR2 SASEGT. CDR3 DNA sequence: TGTGCCAGCAGTGTATCCAGGGATGGCTACACCTTC. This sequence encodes CASSVSRDGYTF.

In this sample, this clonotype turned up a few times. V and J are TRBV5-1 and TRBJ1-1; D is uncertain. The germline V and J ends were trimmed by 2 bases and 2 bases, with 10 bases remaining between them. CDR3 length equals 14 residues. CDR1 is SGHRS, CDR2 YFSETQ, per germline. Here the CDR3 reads CASSLYPENTEAFF. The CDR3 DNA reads TGCGCCAGCAGCTTATACCCGGAAAACACTGAAGCTTTCTTT.

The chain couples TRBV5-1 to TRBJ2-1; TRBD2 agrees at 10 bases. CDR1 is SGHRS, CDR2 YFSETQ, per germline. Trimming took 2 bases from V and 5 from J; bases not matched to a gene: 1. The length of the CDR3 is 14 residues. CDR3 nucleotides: TGCGCCAGCAGCTTACTAGCGGGGAACAATGAGCAGTTCTTC. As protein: CASSLLAGNNEQFF.

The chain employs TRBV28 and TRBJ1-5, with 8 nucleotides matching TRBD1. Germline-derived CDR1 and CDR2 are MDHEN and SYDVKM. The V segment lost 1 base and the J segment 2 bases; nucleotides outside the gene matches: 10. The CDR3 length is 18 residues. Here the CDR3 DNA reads TGTGCCAGCAGTTTATCCGGGCAGGGGGCAATCGGCAATCAGCCCCAGCATTTT. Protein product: CASSLSGQGAIGNQPQHF. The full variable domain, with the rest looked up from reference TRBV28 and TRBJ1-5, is DVKVTQSSRYLVKRTGEKVFLECVQDMDHENMFWYRQDPGLGLRLIYFSYDVKMKEKGDIPEGYSVSREKKERFSLILESASTNQTSMYLCASSLSGQGAIGNQPQHFGDGTRLSIL.

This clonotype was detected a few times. The CDR3 bases are TGCGCCAGCAGACCGGGACTCAACTCTGGAAACACCATATATTTT. It specifies CASRPGLNSGNTIYF. The V and J genes are TRBV5-1 and TRBJ1-3; a weak D match, TRBD1 (5 bases). Trimming took off 5 bases at V and 0 bases at J, with 12 bases between the two ends. This CDR3 spans 15 amino acids. Germline V CDR1 and CDR2: SGHRS, YFSETQ.

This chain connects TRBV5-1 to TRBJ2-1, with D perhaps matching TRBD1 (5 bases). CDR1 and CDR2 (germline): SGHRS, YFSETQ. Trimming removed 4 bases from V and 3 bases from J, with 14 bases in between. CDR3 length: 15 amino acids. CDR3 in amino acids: CASSPFQGSYNEQFF. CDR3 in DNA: TGCGCCAGCAGCCCGTTCCAGGGTAGCTACAATGAGCAGTTCTTC.

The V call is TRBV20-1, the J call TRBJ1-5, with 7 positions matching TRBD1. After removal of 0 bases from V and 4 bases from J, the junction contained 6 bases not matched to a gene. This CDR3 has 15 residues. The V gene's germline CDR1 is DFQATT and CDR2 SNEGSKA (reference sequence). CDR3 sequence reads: CSAREKGGFNQPQHF. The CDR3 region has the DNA TGCAGTGCTAGAGAGAAAGGGGGCTTTAATCAGCCCCAGCATTTT.

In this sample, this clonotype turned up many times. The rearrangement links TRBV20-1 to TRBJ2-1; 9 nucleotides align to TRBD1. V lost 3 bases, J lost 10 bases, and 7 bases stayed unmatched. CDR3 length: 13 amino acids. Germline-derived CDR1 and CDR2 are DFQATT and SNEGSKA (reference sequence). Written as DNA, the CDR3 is TGCAGTGCTAGTATGGGACAGGGTTGGGAGCAGTTCTTC. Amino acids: CSASMGQGWEQFF.

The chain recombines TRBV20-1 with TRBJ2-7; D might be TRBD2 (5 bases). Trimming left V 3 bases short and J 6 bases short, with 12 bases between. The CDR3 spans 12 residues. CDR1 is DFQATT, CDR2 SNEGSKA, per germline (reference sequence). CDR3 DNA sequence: TGCAGTGCTAGCCCCACTAGGCGCGAGCAGTACTTC. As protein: CSASPTRREQYF.

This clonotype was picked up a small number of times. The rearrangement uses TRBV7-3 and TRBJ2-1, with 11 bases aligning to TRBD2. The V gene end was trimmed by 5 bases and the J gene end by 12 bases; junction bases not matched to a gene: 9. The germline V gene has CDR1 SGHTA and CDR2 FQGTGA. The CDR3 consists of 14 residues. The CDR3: CASSQTISGRGQFF. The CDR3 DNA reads TGTGCCAGCAGCCAAACCATTAGCGGGAGGGGGCAGTTCTTC.